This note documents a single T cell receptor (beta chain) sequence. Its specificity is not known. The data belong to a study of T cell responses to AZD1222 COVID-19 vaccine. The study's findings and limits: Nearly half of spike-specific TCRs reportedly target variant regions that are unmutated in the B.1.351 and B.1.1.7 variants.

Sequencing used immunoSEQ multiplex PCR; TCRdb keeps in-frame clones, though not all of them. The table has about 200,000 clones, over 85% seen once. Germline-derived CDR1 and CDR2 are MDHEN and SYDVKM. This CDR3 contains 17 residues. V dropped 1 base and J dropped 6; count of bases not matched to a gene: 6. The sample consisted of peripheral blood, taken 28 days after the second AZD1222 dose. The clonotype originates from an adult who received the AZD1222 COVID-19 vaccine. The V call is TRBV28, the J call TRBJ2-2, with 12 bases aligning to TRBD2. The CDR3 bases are TGTGCCAGCAGTTTATTCGACCTAGCGGGGGGGCCCGGGGAGCTGTTTTTT. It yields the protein CASSLFDLAGGPGELFF.